Shown below are 23 T cell receptor beta chains from a single sample sequenced in a study of blood T cells in healthy people across ages. The use of a sample-barcoded 5' primer and a J-beta primer mix characterized a second PCR of roughly 6 to 11 cycles. TCRdb re-analysed the 5' RACE reads in MiXCR, keeping a single row per CDR3 protein. The sample includes roughly 640,000 distinct CDR3 sequences, roughly 31% seen only once; the top ten take 15% to 19%. The sequenced material came from blood. The origin of the receptors is a woman over 75 in good health.

V and J are TRBV4-3 and TRBJ1-1, with TRBD1 as a possible D gene (5 bases). The germline CDR1 and CDR2 sequences are LGHNA and YSLEER. There are 15 residues in the CDR3. The V and J ends lost 0 bases and 0 bases respectively, with 8 bases between them. CDR3 in amino acids: CASSQDRTLNTEAFF. CDR3 nucleotide sequence: TGCGCCAGCAGCCAAGATAGGACATTGAACACTGAAGCTTTCTTT.

This rearrangement joins TRBV25-1 to TRBJ1-1; D gene ambiguous. The V and J ends lost 5 bases and 6 bases respectively, with 16 bases between them. Germline CDR1 is MGHDK and CDR2 is SYGVNS. The CDR3 covers 14 residues. The CDR3 DNA follows: TGTGCCAGCAGTCCTGGAGAGGGATTCGCTGAAGCTTTCTTT. Its translation: CASSPGEGFAEAFF.

This clonotype was seen at least ten times. The rearrangement links TRBV20-1 to TRBJ2-7; D is possibly TRBD1 or TRBD2 (5 bases each). Germline CDR1 reads DFQATT; CDR2 reads SNEGSKA (reference sequence). This CDR3 region has 13 residues. Trimming cost V 1 base and J 3 bases, with 10 bases left between them. The CDR3 sequence: CSARVPGGYEQYF. The CDR3 DNA is TGCAGTGCTAGAGTTCCTGGGGGCTACGAGCAGTACTTC.

This chain connects TRBV30 to TRBJ2-3; weak D call: TRBD1 (6 bases). The V and J ends lost 4 bases and 1 base respectively, with 9 bases between them. Germline V gene lookup returns CDR1 GTSNPN and CDR2 SVGIG (reference sequence). The CDR3 covers 13 residues. The CDR3 reads CAWTRTGTDTQYF. As DNA, the CDR3 is TGTGCCTGGACAAGGACAGGCACAGATACGCAGTATTTT.

The rearrangement uses TRBV7-9 and TRBJ2-3; tentative D call: TRBD2 (5 bases). The CDR3 contains 16 residues. Germline lookup yields CDR1 SEHNR and CDR2 FQNEAQ (reference sequence). With 4 bases removed from V and 0 bases from J, the gap between germline ends came to 14 bases. CDR3 residues: CASSSLGADSTDTQYF. CDR3 in DNA: TGTGCCAGCAGCTCCCTCGGAGCGGATAGCACAGATACGCAGTATTTT.

The chain has TRBV5-6 and TRBJ2-5, with a possible D match to TRBD1 (6 bases). Trimming left V 4 bases short and J 13 bases short, with 23 bases between. CDR1 is SGHDT and CDR2 is YYEEEE in the germline V gene. This CDR3 is built from 14 residues. The CDR3 region is CASSLGSRDTGGYF. DNA for the CDR3: TGTGCCAGCAGCCTGGGCAGCCGGGACACTGGAGGGTACTTC.

A word on this clonotype: A much larger clone lies one base from this, so it may be a read error. The V gene is TRBV6-1, the J gene TRBJ2-5; D gene uncertain. TRBJ2-7 matches the DNA end more closely, so the J call is doubtful. The germline V gene has CDR1 MNHNS and CDR2 SASEGT. The CDR3 sequence is 15 residues long. This CDR3 reads CASSEALSGSYEQYF. The CDR3 nucleotides read TGTGCCAGCAGTGAAGCCCTGTCCGGAAGCTACGAGCAGTACTTC.

This clonotype was counted between two and nine times. V is TRBV20-1 and J is TRBJ1-1; no firm D call. Germline loops: CDR1 DFQATT, CDR2 SNEGSKA (reference sequence). The CDR3 consists of 12 residues. Between the trimmed V and J ends, which lost 0 bases and 5 bases, there was a span of 7 bases. CDR3 in amino acids: CSARDPRTEAFF. In DNA, the CDR3 is TGCAGTGCTAGAGATCCGAGGACTGAAGCTTTCTTT.

There are many counts of this clonotype. The gene calls are TRBV12-3 or TRBV12-4 and TRBJ1-2; D unclear. The CDR3 runs to 11 residues. V dropped 6 bases and J dropped 8 bases, with 10 bases sitting between them. The CDR3 coding sequence is TGTGCCAGCAGGCGAGAAATAGGCTACACCTTC. This translates into CASRREIGYTF.

Ten or more counts support this clonotype. CDR3 nucleotides: TGTGCCAGCAGCTTTACAGTAAACTATGGCTACACCTTC. Its translation is CASSFTVNYGYTF. The V gene is TRBV7-2, the J gene TRBJ1-2; no definite D call. Germline V gene lookup returns CDR1 SGHTA and CDR2 FQGNSA. Trimming stripped 3 bases from V and 2 bases from J, with 7 bases between. This CDR3 spans 13 amino acids.

The chain couples TRBV20-1 to TRBJ2-1; 7 bases line up with TRBD1. The V gene end was trimmed by 0 bases and the J gene end by 2 bases; junction bases not matched to a gene: 13. The CDR3 runs to 18 residues. The germline V gene has CDR1 DFQATT and CDR2 SNEGSKA (reference sequence). CDR3 loop: CSARDGDRALKPYNEQFF. Written as DNA, the CDR3 is TGCAGTGCTAGAGATGGAGACAGGGCCTTAAAACCCTACAATGAGCAGTTCTTC.

The chain has TRBV20-1 and TRBJ1-2; 9 nucleotides agree with TRBD1. The length of the CDR3 is 15 residues. V trimming: 6 bases; J trimming: 0 bases; junction bases outside the gene matches: 8. Germline lookup yields CDR1 DFQATT and CDR2 SNEGSKA (reference sequence). The CDR3 sequence: CSATQGASANYGYTF. DNA of the CDR3: TGCAGTGCCACACAGGGGGCATCAGCTAACTATGGCTACACCTTC.

This clonotype has at least ten counts. The CDR3 spells CASSLVMSQELFF. Here the CDR3 DNA reads TGTGCCAGCAGCTTAGTAATGTCGCAGGAACTGTTTTTT. V and J are TRBV7-2 and TRBJ1-4; no firm D call. Trimming cost V 1 base and J 12 bases, with 12 bases left between them. The CDR3 totals 13 residues. Germline values: CDR1 SGHTA, CDR2 FQGNSA.

The chain employs TRBV20-1 and TRBJ1-1; D may be TRBD1 (6 bases). This CDR3 comprises 18 residues. Germline V lookup: CDR1 DFQATT, CDR2 SNEGSKA (reference sequence). V was clipped by 3 bases and J by 4 bases, with 27 bases between them. CDR3 in DNA: TGCAGTGCTAGCGGGGGCGGCGGCGGGTTATCGAGATCCACTGAAGCTTTCTTT. Protein product: CSASGGGGGLSRSTEAFF.

This clonotype has more than one count but fewer than ten. The gene calls are TRBV5-1 and TRBJ1-2, with D perhaps TRBD1 (6 bases). Trimming pared 0 bases from V and 8 bases from J, leaving 17 bases between. The germline V gene has CDR1 SGHRS and CDR2 YFSETQ. The CDR3 runs 15 residues. This CDR3 reads CASSLDGGGFRGYTF. CDR3 DNA sequence: TGCGCCAGCAGCTTGGATGGGGGCGGATTTAGGGGCTACACCTTC.

In its sample, this clonotype was seen many times. The rearrangement joins TRBV7-2 to TRBJ1-2, with TRBD1 as a possible D gene (6 bases). This CDR3 region has 15 residues. V was trimmed by 0 bases and J by 1 base, leaving 9 bases between them. Germline V lookup: CDR1 SGHTA, CDR2 FQGNSA. The CDR3 nucleotides are TGTGCCAGCAGCTTAGCTGCACAGGGTAACTATGGCTACACCTTC. Protein sequence: CASSLAAQGNYGYTF.

This clonotype was detected many times. The chain recombines TRBV20-1 with TRBJ1-4, with D possibly matching TRBD1 (6 bases). The CDR3 length is 20 residues. Looked up from germline, CDR1 is DFQATT and CDR2 is SNEGSKA (reference sequence). V was pared by 5 bases and J by 4 bases, with 32 bases between. CDR3 region: CSAPRFRAGVIEAVNEKLFF. Here the CDR3 DNA reads TGCAGTGCTCCTAGATTCAGGGCAGGGGTAATTGAGGCCGTTAATGAAAAACTGTTTTTT.

Notes on this clonotype: With a much larger clone just one base away, this may be a read error. The chain combines TRBV2 with TRBJ2-4; 7 bases map to TRBD2. CDR3 length: 11 amino acids. The germline V gene encodes CDR1 SNHLY and CDR2 FYNNEI. The V gene end was trimmed by 5 bases and the J gene end by 13 bases; junction bases not matched to a gene: 5. As DNA, the CDR3 is TGTGCCAGCAGTCTCGGGGGGAACCAGTACTTC. Encoded protein: CASSLGGNQYF. The full variable domain, in which reference TRBV2 and TRBJ2-4 provide the parts outside the CDR3, is EPEVTQTPSHQVTQMGQEVILRCVPISNHLYFYWYRQILGQKVEFLVSFYNNEISEKSEIFDDQFSVERPDGSNFTLKIRSTKLEDSAMYFCASSLGGNQYFGAGTRLSVL.

The chain couples TRBV6-5 to TRBJ1-4; no clear D gene. Per the germline V gene, CDR1 is MNHEY and CDR2 is SVGAGI. The CDR3 covers 14 residues. Trimming left V 10 bases short and J 7 bases short, with 19 bases between. The DNA for the CDR3 is TGTGCCACCCTACAACGGGCGAGCGGTGAAAAACTGTTTTTT. Its protein product is CATLQRASGEKLFF.

This rearrangement joins TRBV5-1 to TRBJ2-1; 10 bases fit TRBD1. Germline-derived CDR1 and CDR2 are SGHRS and YFSETQ. V shed 0 bases and J 1 base; nucleotides not matched to a gene: 4. The CDR3 is made up of 17 amino acids. CDR3 in amino acids: CASSLVGTGVSYNEQFF. The CDR3 DNA reads TGCGCCAGCAGCTTGGTAGGGACAGGGGTTTCCTACAATGAGCAGTTCTTC.

This clonotype has a count of ten or more. The chain combines TRBV7-2 with TRBJ2-7; D is undetermined. Germline lookup yields CDR1 SGHTA and CDR2 FQGNSA. CDR3 size: 13 residues. V was pared by 5 bases and J by 2 bases, with 10 bases between. As DNA, the CDR3 is TGTGCCAGCAGCCTACAGCCTACCTACGAGCAGTACTTC. It specifies CASSLQPTYEQYF. The full variable domain, rest sourced from reference TRBV7-2 and TRBJ2-7, is GAGVSQSPSNKVTEKGKDVELRCDPISGHTALYWYRQSLGQGLEFLIYFQGNSAPDKSGLPSDRFSAERTGGSVSTLTIQRTQQEDSAVYLCASSLQPTYEQYFGPGTRLTVT.

This chain joins TRBV6-5 and TRBJ1-3, with a possible D match to TRBD1 (5 bases). Germline CDR1 MNHEY, CDR2 SVGAGI. The CDR3 is 15 residues long. The V end was cut by 2 bases, the J end by 4 bases, with 12 bases between. Here the CDR3 reads CASSYGGTAGNTIYF. CDR3 coding DNA: TGTGCCAGCAGTTACGGGGGAACGGCAGGAAACACCATATATTTT.

The V and J genes are TRBV29-1 and TRBJ2-5, with D possibly matching TRBD1 (6 bases). Germline V gives CDR1 SQVTM, CDR2 ANQGSEA. Trimming stripped 5 bases from V and 5 bases from J, with 18 bases between. This CDR3 has 14 residues. DNA of the CDR3: TGCAGCGTTTTGCAGGGGTTGGTGGGGGAGACCCAGTACTTC. This encodes CSVLQGLVGETQYF.